The sequence of this TCR beta chain was determined in a study of T cells after yellow fever vaccination. This clonotype was observed a few times. One entry per CDR3 protein results from TCRdb running MiXCR on the 5' RACE reads. The data contain around 610,000 distinct CDR3 sequences, approximately 13% of them singletons. The germline V gene encodes CDR1 ENHRY and CDR2 SYGVKD. This CDR3 region has 12 residues. Trimming pared 4 bases from V and 5 bases from J, leaving 9 bases between. The J gene is TRBJ2-7, the V gene TRBV10-3; the D is unclear. The receptor was isolated from a man aged 30 to 45 who received the YFV17D yellow fever vaccine. The sequenced sample was PBMCs, obtained on the day of the yellow fever booster vaccination. This CDR3 reads CAISGSFDEQYF. The CDR3 DNA reads TGTGCCATCAGTGGGAGCTTCGACGAGCAGTACTTC.